Included here is one TCR beta chain sequence, with context. CDR3 length equals 13 residues. The V end was cut by 5 bases, the J end by 7 bases, with 15 bases between. Germline lookup yields CDR1 WNHNN and CDR2 SYGVQD (reference sequence). PCR was performed a second time for 7 to 11 cycles using a sample-barcoded 5' primer and a J-beta primer mix. MiXCR, applied by TCRdb to the 5' RACE reads, yields one record per CDR3 protein. The sample includes about 1,400,000 distinct CDR3 sequences, 40% to 50% seen only once; the top ten take approximately 7.9%. The sample is drawn from a study of blood T cells in healthy people across ages.

The chain combines TRBV10-1 with TRBJ2-7; possibly TRBD1 or TRBD2 for D (5 bases each). This TCR was sampled from a young woman in good health. The sequenced sample was blood. As DNA, the CDR3 is TGCGCCAGCAGTACTGGGGGAAACAGTGAGCAGTACTTC. Translation: CASSTGGNSEQYF.